The T cell receptor (beta chain) described here comes from a study of blood T cell repertoires in COVID-19. Across the study: Nucleic acid was either cDNA or gDNA, and it came from T cells, B-cell-depleted T cells, or PBMCs.

Original handling: Researchers report that nucleated cell counts were estimated from reference gene primer amplification. Some clones are missing from TCRdb's copy, which holds only in-frame ones; the method was immunoSEQ multiplex PCR. The V and J calls and clone size are taken from that table; D and trimming were inferred from the DNA. Here the sample spans around 190,000 clones, 84% being singletons. V was pared by 7 bases and J by 9 bases, with 16 bases between. CDR1 WSHSY and CDR2 SAAADI come from the germline V gene. The CDR3 is 13 amino acids. This rearrangement joins TRBV10-2 to TRBJ2-1; D is possibly TRBD2 (7 bases). The sequenced sample consisted of peripheral blood. The TCR was taken from a human donor in a cohort sampled during active COVID-19. The CDR3 loop is CASIEGGAGEQFF. CDR3 DNA sequence: TGCGCCAGCATCGAGGGGGGGGCAGGTGAGCAGTTCTTC.